A selection of T cell receptor beta chains follows, all from one sample in a study of blood T cell repertoires in COVID-19. Generated by immunoSEQ multiplex PCR, the TCRdb table keeps only in-frame clones and is missing some. The sample lists 100,000 or so clones, 70% to 90% occurring once. Sequenced input: peripheral blood. Every receptor here comes from a human donor in a cohort sampled during active COVID-19. Both conserved end residues are part of each CDR3. D genes are given only for firm matches. Clone size appears in some rows only: once, few, many, or a class for an expanded clone.

length | J | D | size | V | DNA | CDR3
15 | TRBJ1-5 | . | . | TRBV11-2 | TGTGCCAGCAGCTTAGACAGGTTCGCAGCTCAGCCCCAGCATTTT | CASSLDRFAAQPQHF
14 | TRBJ2-2 | . | once | TRBV7-3 | TGTGCCAGCAGCCTGGCGAGGGCCGGCGGGGAGCTGTTTTTT | CASSLARAGGELFF
17 | TRBJ1-1 | TRBD1 | once | TRBV28 | TGTGCCAGCAGTCCCGACAGGGTAAATCCAATGAACACTGAAGCTTTCTTT | CASSPDRVNPMNTEAFF
14 | TRBJ1-6 | . | . | TRBV19 | TGTGCCAGTAGCGACGGGACACTGAATTCACCCCTCCACTTT | CASSDGTLNSPLHF
16 | TRBJ2-7 | . | . | TRBV2 | TGTGCCAGCAGTGGACGGCCGGAGTTGTGGGCCTACGAGCAGTACTTC | CASSGRPELWAYEQYF
15 | TRBJ2-7 | TRBD2 | . | TRBV9 | TGTGCCAGCAGCGCGGCGGGGGGTAGTGGGTACGAGCAGTACTTC | CASSAAGGSGYEQYF
18 | TRBJ1-3 | TRBD1 | . | TRBV28 | TGTGCCAGCAGTTTAAGCGGCGGGACAGGGTCGTTAAGAAACACCATATATTTT | CASSLSGGTGSLRNTIYF
16 | TRBJ2-7 | . | . | TRBV28 | TGTGCCAGCAGTTTTTTTTTAGGGACAAGCTCCTACGAGCAGTACTTC | CASSFFLGTSSYEQYF
15 | TRBJ2-1 | TRBD1 | . | TRBV3-1/TRBV3-2 | TGTGCCAGCAGCCCCGGGACAGGGGAAACGGGGGAGCAGTTCTTC | CASSPGTGETGEQFF
15 | TRBJ2-1 | . | . | TRBV5-1 | TGCGCCAGCAGCGTGACAGCACCCTCCTACAATGAGCAGTTCTTC | CASSVTAPSYNEQFF
12 | TRBJ2-6 | . | . | TRBV29-1 | TGCAGCGCCTCCTCTGGGGCCAACGTCCTGACTTTC | CSASSGANVLTF
15 | TRBJ2-7 | TRBD2 | few | TRBV4-2 | TGTGCCAGCAGCCAAGGACTAGCGGGTTACTACGAGCAGTACTTC | CASSQGLAGYYEQYF
16 | TRBJ2-1 | . | . | TRBV5-5 | TGTGCCAGCAGCTTGATGGGGGCTAGCTCCTACAATGAGCAGTTCTTC | CASSLMGASSYNEQFF
11 | TRBJ2-1 | . | once | TRBV20-1 | TGCAGTGCTCGGCCTAGCTATGAGCAGTTCTTC | CSARPSYEQFF
15 | TRBJ2-3 | . | . | TRBV5-5 | TGTGCCAGCAGCCCAGAAACTACAGGGAGAGATACGCAGTATTTT | CASSPETTGRDTQYF
15 | TRBJ1-5 | . | few | TRBV27 | TGTGCCAGCAGTTTATATCCAGGTTTAAATCAGCCCCAGCATTTT | CASSLYPGLNQPQHF
14 | TRBJ1-2 | . | . | TRBV7-9 | TGTGCCAGCAGCTTAGAGAATGGGCTGTATGGCTACACCTTC | CASSLENGLYGYTF
14 | TRBJ1-1 | . | . | TRBV3-1/TRBV3-2 | TGTGCCAGCAGCTTCGTACAGGGGAACACTGAAGCTTTCTTT | CASSFVQGNTEAFF
16 | TRBJ1-5 | . | . | TRBV6-5 | TGTGCCAGCAGTTACTCGATTCCGGCGGGCAATCAGCCCCAGCATTTT | CASSYSIPAGNQPQHF
15 | TRBJ1-2 | . | . | TRBV4-1 | TGCGCCAGCAGCACGGCGGGAGGGGTCAGCTATGGCTACACCTTC | CASSTAGGVSYGYTF
12 | TRBJ1-2 | . | . | TRBV25-1 | TGTGCCAGCAGGGCCCTCAACTATGGCTACACCTTC | CASRALNYGYTF
14 | TRBJ2-1 | . | . | TRBV2 | TGTGCCAGCAGTGAATATGTCGGAGGCGGTGAGCAGTTCTTC | CASSEYVGGGEQFF
15 | TRBJ1-6 | TRBD1 | . | TRBV7-9 | TGTGCCAGCAGCAAGACCGGGACAGGGGGTTCACCCCTCCACTTT | CASSKTGTGGSPLHF